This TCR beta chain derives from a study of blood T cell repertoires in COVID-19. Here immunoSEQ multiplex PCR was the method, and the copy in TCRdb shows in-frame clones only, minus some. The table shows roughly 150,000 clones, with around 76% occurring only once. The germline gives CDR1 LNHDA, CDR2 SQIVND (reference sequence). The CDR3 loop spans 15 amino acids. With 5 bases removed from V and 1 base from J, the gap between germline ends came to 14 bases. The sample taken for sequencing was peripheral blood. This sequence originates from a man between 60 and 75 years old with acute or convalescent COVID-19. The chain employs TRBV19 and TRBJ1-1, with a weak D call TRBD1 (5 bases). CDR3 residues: CASSLGWGGNTEAFF. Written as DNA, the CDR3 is TGTGCCAGTAGTTTAGGGTGGGGGGGGAACACTGAAGCTTTCTTT.